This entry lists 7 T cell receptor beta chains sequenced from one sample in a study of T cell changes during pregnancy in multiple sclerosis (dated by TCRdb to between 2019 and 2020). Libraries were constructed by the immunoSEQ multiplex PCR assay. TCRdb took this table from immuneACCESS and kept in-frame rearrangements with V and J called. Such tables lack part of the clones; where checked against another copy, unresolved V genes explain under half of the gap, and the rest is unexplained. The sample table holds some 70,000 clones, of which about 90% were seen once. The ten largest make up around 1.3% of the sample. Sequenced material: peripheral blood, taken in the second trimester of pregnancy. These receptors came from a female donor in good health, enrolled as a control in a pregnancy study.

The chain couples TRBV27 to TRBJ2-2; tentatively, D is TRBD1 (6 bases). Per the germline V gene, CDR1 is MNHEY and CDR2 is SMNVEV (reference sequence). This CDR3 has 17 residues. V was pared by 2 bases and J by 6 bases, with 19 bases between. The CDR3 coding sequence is TGTGCCAGCAGTTTACAGGGGCAGCGGCGAACACCCGGGGAGCTGTTTTTT. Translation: CASSLQGQRRTPGELFF.

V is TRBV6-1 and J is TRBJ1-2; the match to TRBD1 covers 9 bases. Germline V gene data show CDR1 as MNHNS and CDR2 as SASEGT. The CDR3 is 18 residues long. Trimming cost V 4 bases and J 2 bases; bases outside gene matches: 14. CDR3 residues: CASSGRLDRGGANYGYTF. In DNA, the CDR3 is TGTGCCAGCAGTGGGCGGCTGGACAGGGGAGGGGCGAACTATGGCTACACCTTC.

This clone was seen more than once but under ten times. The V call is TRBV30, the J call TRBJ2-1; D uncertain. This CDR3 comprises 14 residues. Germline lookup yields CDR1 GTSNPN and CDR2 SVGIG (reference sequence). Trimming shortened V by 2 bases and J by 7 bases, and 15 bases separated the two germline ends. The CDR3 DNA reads TGTGCCTGGAGTCGAGGAAACCTAGGTAATGAGCAGTTCTTC. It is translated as CAWSRGNLGNEQFF.

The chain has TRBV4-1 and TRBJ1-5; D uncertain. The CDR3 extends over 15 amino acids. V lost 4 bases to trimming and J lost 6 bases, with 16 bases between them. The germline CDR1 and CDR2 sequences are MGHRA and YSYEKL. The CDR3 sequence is CASSPAPESLQPQHF. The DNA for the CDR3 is TGCGCCAGCAGCCCTGCCCCGGAGAGTCTTCAGCCCCAGCATTTT.

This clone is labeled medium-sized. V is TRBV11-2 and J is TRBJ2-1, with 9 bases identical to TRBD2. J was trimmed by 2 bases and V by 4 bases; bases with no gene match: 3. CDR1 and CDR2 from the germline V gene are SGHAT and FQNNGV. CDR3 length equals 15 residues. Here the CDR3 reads CASSYSGSPYNEQFF. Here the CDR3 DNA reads TGTGCCAGCAGCTATAGCGGGAGCCCCTACAATGAGCAGTTCTTC.

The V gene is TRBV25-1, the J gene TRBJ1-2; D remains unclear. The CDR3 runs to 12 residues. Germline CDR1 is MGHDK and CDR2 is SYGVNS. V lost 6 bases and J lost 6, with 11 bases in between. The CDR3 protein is CASRTAADGYTF. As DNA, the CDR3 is TGTGCCAGCAGGACGGCTGCGGATGGCTACACCTTC.

CDR3 DNA sequence: TGTGCCAGCAGTTTCCCCCCGGACAGGGATAAACTGTTTTTT. This codes for CASSFPPDRDKLFF. The V gene is TRBV28, the J gene TRBJ1-4, with TRBD1 matching 8 bases. J gave up 11 bases and V 3 bases, and 8 bases lay outside the gene matches. The CDR3 runs 14 residues. From germline, CDR1 is MDHEN and CDR2 SYDVKM.